This TCR beta chain was observed in a study of PD-1 blockade in classical Hodgkin lymphoma. Study findings and constraints: Complete responders showed a baseline diversity that resembled the diversity of newly diagnosed patients.

The protocol was immunoSEQ multiplex PCR, while the TCRdb copy is restricted to in-frame clones and leaves out a portion. The sample consists of roughly 50,000 clones, roughly 86% of them appearing once. The CDR3 length is 14 residues. The germline gives CDR1 LNHNV, CDR2 YYDKDF (reference sequence). The V end was cut by 5 bases, the J end by 6 bases, with 13 bases between. The time point was: cycle 4 day 1 (C4D1), after five to seven weeks of nivolumab. Each of the patients experienced relapse following autologous stem cell transplantation, and their brentuximab vedotin exposure differed. This clone was found once. Antigen: not known.

Material: peripheral blood mononuclear cells (PBMCs), obtained before the fourth cycle of nivolumab. The J gene is TRBJ2-2, the V gene TRBV15; D might be TRBD1 or TRBD2, each matching 6 bases. The source of this sequence is a human donor with classical Hodgkin lymphoma. This chain's CDR3 is CATSFWGAAGELFF. CDR3 in DNA: TGTGCCACCAGCTTTTGGGGGGCGGCCGGGGAGCTGTTTTTT.